This T cell receptor (beta chain) was sequenced for a study of cytomegalovirus exposure and HLA in healthy donors. Per germline, CDR1 SGHTA and CDR2 FQGTGA. V was clipped by 3 bases and J by 7 bases; unmatched bases: 5. The CDR3 is 15 amino acids. The PCR made use of 60 Vbeta and 13 Jbeta primers. Assay: immunoSEQ multiplex PCR; the TCRdb copy retains only in-frame clones and omits some. The sample lists some 200,000 clones, 60% to 85% occurring once. The V gene is TRBV7-3, the J gene TRBJ2-1; TRBD1 aligns across 11 bases. Sequenced material: PBMCs. This TCR was recovered from a man aged 40-55 years in good health and CMV-seronegative. The CDR3 region has the DNA TGTGCCAGCAGCTTCGGACAGGGGGCAGGAAATGAGCAGTTCTTC. Its translation is CASSFGQGAGNEQFF.